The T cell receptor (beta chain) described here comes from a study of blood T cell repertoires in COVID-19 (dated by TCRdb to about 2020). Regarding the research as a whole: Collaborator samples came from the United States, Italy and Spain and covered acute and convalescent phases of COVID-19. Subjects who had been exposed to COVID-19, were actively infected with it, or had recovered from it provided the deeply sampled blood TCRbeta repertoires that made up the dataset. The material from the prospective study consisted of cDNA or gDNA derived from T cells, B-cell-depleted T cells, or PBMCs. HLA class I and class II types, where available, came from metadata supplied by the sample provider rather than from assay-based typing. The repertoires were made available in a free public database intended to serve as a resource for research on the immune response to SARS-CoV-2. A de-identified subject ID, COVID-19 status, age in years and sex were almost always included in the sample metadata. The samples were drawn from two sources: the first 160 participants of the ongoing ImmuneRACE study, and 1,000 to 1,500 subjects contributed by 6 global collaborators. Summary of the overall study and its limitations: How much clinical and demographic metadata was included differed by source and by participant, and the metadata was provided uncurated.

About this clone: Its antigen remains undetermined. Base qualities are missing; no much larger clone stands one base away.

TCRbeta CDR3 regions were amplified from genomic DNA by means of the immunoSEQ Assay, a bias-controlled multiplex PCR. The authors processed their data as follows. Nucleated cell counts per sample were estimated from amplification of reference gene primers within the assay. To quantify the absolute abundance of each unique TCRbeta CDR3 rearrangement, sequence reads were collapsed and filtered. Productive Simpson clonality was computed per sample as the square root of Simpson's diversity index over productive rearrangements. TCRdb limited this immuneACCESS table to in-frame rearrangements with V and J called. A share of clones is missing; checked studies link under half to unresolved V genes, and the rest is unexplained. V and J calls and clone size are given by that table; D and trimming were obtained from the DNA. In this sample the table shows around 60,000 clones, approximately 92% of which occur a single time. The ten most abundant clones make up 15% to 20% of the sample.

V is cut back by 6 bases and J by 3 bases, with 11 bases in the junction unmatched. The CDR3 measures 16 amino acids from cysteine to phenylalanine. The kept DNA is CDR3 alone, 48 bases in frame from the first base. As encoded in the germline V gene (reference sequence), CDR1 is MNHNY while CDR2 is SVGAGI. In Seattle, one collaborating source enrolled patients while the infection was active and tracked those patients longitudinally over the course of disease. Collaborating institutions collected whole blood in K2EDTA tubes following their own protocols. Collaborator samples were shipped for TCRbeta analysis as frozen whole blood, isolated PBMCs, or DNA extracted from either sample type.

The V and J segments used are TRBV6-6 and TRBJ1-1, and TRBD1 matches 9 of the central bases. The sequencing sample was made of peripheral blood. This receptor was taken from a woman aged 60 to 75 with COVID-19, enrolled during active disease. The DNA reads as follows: TGTGCCAGCAGGTTCCTGGGGACAGGGTATGACACTGAAGCTTTCTTT. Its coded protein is CASRFLGTGYDTEAFF.